One and the same sample provided the 18 T cell receptor beta chains below, sequenced in a study of cytomegalovirus exposure and HLA in healthy donors. Researchers ran the PCR with 60 Vbeta and 13 Jbeta primers. The table came from immunoSEQ multiplex PCR; TCRdb's copy has only in-frame clones and leaves some out. The sample lists about 160,000 clones, around 80% occurring once. Sequencing used PBMCs. The receptors derive from a male donor in good health and CMV-seropositive.

CDR3 DNA sequence: TGTGCCAGCAGCTTAACCCTAGCGGGAGAGGCAAAAAACATTCAGTACTTC. This codes for CASSLTLAGEAKNIQYF. The chain carries TRBV7-9 and TRBJ2-4; 10 bases align to TRBD2. Per germline, CDR1 SEHNR and CDR2 FQNEAQ (reference sequence). This CDR3 has 17 residues. Trimming at V came to 2 bases and at J to 4 bases, leaving 8 bases not matched to a gene.

V is TRBV7-9 and J is TRBJ2-1, with D tentatively TRBD1 (5 bases). The germline V and J ends were trimmed by 6 bases and 6 bases, with 24 bases remaining between them. Germline loops: CDR1 SEHNR, CDR2 FQNEAQ (reference sequence). CDR3 length: 17 residues. As DNA, the CDR3 is TGTGCCAGCAGTTTCTTTAGGGGTCCGGCGGCCTCCAATGAGCAGTTCTTC. Protein: CASSFFRGPAASNEQFF.

The chain carries TRBV5-1 and TRBJ1-1; possibly TRBD1 for D (6 bases). This CDR3 contains 16 residues. Trimming cost V 6 bases and J 0 bases, with 18 bases left between them. Germline values: CDR1 SGHRS, CDR2 YFSETQ. This chain's CDR3 is CASTLSSRTVNTEAFF. The CDR3 nucleotides read TGCGCCAGCACCCTGAGTAGTAGGACAGTGAACACTGAAGCTTTCTTT.

This clone was seen only a few times. The rearrangement links TRBV4-2 to TRBJ2-7; the match to TRBD2 covers 11 bases. Germline V lookup: CDR1 LGHNA, CDR2 YNFKEQ. This CDR3 is 18 amino acids long. V was pared by 0 bases and J by 2 bases, with 9 bases of the junction left unmatched. In DNA form, the CDR3 reads TGTGCCAGCAGCCAAGAGAAACTAGCGGGAGTAGGGGCCTACGAGCAGTACTTC. Amino acid sequence: CASSQEKLAGVGAYEQYF.

This clone was found a few times. The genes are TRBV10-2 and TRBJ1-2; possibly TRBD1 for D (6 bases). Deletions cut 7 bases from V and 4 bases from J, with 25 bases between. The V gene's germline CDR1 is WSHSY and CDR2 SAAADI. The length of the CDR3 is 17 residues. Here the CDR3 reads CASMAIDRTDSRYGYTF. CDR3 DNA: TGCGCCAGCATGGCTATTGATCGGACAGATTCTCGCTATGGCTACACCTTC.

The rearrangement uses TRBV6-1 and TRBJ2-4, with D perhaps matching TRBD2 (6 bases). The CDR3 runs 12 residues. The germline V and J ends were trimmed by 4 bases and 9 bases, with 10 bases remaining between them. Germline V gene sequence: CDR1 MNHNS, CDR2 SASEGT. In nucleotides, the CDR3 is TGTGCCAGCAGTGGCCGACTAGGCATTCAGTACTTC. It is translated as CASSGRLGIQYF.

This clone was seen only once. V and J are TRBV11-1 and TRBJ2-3, with D possibly TRBD1 on 5 matching bases. V lost 2 bases and J 1 base, leaving 10 bases between the germline ends. The CDR3 sequence is 15 residues long. The germline gives CDR1 SGHAT, CDR2 FQDESV (reference sequence). CDR3 coding DNA: TGTGCCAGCAGCTTAAGGCTAGGGGGCACAGATACGCAGTATTTT. Translating it yields CASSLRLGGTDTQYF.

Note on this clone: One end of the junction varies from germline; a read error may be responsible. At the DNA level, this CDR3 is encoded by other sequences in the same sample as well. This rearrangement joins TRBV28 to TRBJ2-5, with D maybe TRBD2 (6 bases). CDR1 and CDR2 from the germline V gene are MDHEN and SYDVKM. The CDR3 consists of 15 residues. As DNA, the CDR3 is TGCGCCAGCAGTTTGGGACTCCGGGCCCAAGAGACCCAGTACTTC. This sequence encodes CASSLGLRAQETQYF.

The J gene is TRBJ1-2, the V gene TRBV14; D gene ambiguous. The V end was cut by 5 bases, the J end by 12 bases, with 19 bases between. Per the germline V gene, CDR1 is SGHDN and CDR2 is FVKESK. This CDR3 spans 13 amino acids. The CDR3 protein is CASSNIVADTNTF. The CDR3 DNA sequence: TGTGCCAGCAGCAACATTGTAGCTGATACGAACACCTTC.

The rearrangement joins TRBV4-1 to TRBJ2-3; D might be TRBD1 (5 bases). This CDR3 has 18 residues. Germline CDR1 reads MGHRA; CDR2 reads YSYEKL. Trimming pared 0 bases from V and 0 bases from J, leaving 16 bases between. The CDR3 DNA follows: TGCGCCAGCAGCCAAGATCGTGTTGCAGGGTCAAGCACAGATACGCAGTATTTT. It encodes CASSQDRVAGSSTDTQYF.

V gene TRBV6-1 combines with J gene TRBJ1-1; the D is unclear. This CDR3 is 14 amino acids long. V was shortened by 4 bases and J by 0 bases, with 9 bases between the two germline ends. CDR1 and CDR2 (germline): MNHNS, SASEGT. CDR3 DNA: TGTGCCAGCAGTGCCACACAGATGAACACTGAAGCTTTCTTT. It codes for CASSATQMNTEAFF.

This clone occurred a few times. The chain joins TRBV11-3 to TRBJ1-2; 10 positions match TRBD1. V dropped 5 bases and J dropped 7; count of bases not matched to a gene: 7. There are 14 residues in the CDR3. The germline V gene has CDR1 SGHNT and CDR2 YENEEA. The CDR3 region is CASSPGQGVSGYTF. CDR3 in DNA: TGTGCCAGCAGCCCAGGACAGGGGGTTAGTGGCTACACCTTC. Combining the CDR3 with reference TRBV11-3 and TRBJ1-2 gives the whole variable domain EAGVVQSPRYKIIEKKQPVAFWCNPISGHNTLYWYLQNLGQGPELLIRYENEEAVDDSQLPKDRFSAERLKGVDSTLKIQPAELGDSAVYLCASSPGQGVSGYTFGSGTRLTVV.

The rearrangement links TRBV19 to TRBJ2-7; D unresolved. The length of the CDR3 is 13 residues. V was shortened by 3 bases and J by 2 bases, with 8 bases between the two germline ends. CDR1 and CDR2 (germline): LNHDA, SQIVND (reference sequence). This chain's CDR3 is CASSIGSTYEQYF. CDR3 in DNA: TGTGCCAGTAGTATTGGCAGTACCTACGAGCAGTACTTC.

This sequence joins TRBV5-1 and TRBJ2-1, with 11 bases identical to TRBD2. The CDR3 covers 20 residues. Unmatched junction bases numbered 14, after V lost 3 bases and J lost 0 bases. Germline CDR1 is SGHRS and CDR2 is YFSETQ. This CDR3 reads CASSWGPASGRISSYNEQFF. The CDR3 nucleotides are TGCGCCAGCAGCTGGGGCCCGGCTAGCGGGAGGATCAGCTCCTACAATGAGCAGTTCTTC.

The chain employs TRBV27 and TRBJ2-7; TRBD1 matches 11 bases. The V gene end was trimmed by 5 bases and the J gene end by 3 bases; junction bases not matched to a gene: 6. The CDR3 sequence is 15 residues long. In germline, CDR1 is MNHEY, CDR2 SMNVEV (reference sequence). In DNA form, the CDR3 reads TGTGCCAGCAGTCAAAGGACAGGGGGCTTCTACGAGCAGTACTTC. This encodes CASSQRTGGFYEQYF.

This chain connects TRBV10-3 to TRBJ1-1; tentatively, D is TRBD1 (5 bases). Germline values: CDR1 ENHRY, CDR2 SYGVKD. Trimming removed 6 bases at V and 0 bases at J, with 14 bases between. The CDR3 loop spans 15 amino acids. CDR3: CAISPGGGMNTEAFF. The CDR3 nucleotides are TGTGCCATCAGCCCCGGGGGGGGTATGAACACTGAAGCTTTCTTT.

This clone turned up a few times. V and J are TRBV6-6 and TRBJ1-5; 7 nucleotides line up with TRBD1. The germline CDR1 and CDR2 sequences are MNHNY and SVGAGI (reference sequence). This CDR3 has 15 amino acids. The V gene end was trimmed by 6 bases and the J gene end by 6 bases; junction bases not matched to a gene: 11. The CDR3 bases are TGTGCCAGCAGCCTACAGAAGGGGGCTGCTCAGCCCCAGCATTTT. This codes for CASSLQKGAAQPQHF.

The CDR3 protein is CASSFGASGRASYEQYF. CDR3 bases: TGTGCCAGCAGCTTTGGCGCTAGCGGGAGGGCCTCCTACGAGCAGTACTTC. The genes are TRBV5-6 and TRBJ2-7, with 12 bases aligning to TRBD2. Germline values: CDR1 SGHDT, CDR2 YYEEEE. This CDR3 has 17 amino acids. V trimming: 2 bases; J trimming: 0 bases; junction bases outside the gene matches: 6. Together with reference TRBV5-6 and TRBJ2-7, the CDR3 gives the full variable domain: DAGVTQSPTHLIKTRGQQVTLRCSPKSGHDTVSWYQQALGQGPQFIFQYYEEEERQRGNFPDRFSGHQFPNYSSELNVNALLLGDSALYLCASSFGASGRASYEQYFGPGTRLTVT.